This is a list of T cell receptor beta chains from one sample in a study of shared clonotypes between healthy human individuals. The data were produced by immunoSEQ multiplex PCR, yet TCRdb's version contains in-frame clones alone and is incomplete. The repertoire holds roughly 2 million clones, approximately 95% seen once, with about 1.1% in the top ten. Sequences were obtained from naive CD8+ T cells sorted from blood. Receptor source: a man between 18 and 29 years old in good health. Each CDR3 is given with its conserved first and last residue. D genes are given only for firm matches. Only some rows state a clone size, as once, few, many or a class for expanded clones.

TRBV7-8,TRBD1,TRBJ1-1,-,CASSLGQGATEAFF,TGTGCCAGCAGCTTAGGTCAGGGGGCCACTGAAGCTTTCTTT
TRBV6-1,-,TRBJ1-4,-,CASSTGEKLFF,TGTGCCAGCAGTACGGGGGAAAAACTGTTTTTT
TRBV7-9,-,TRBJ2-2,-,CASSLAGAGIVYTGELFF,TGTGCCAGCAGCTTGGCGGGGGCAGGGATCGTTTACACCGGGGAGCTGTTTTTT
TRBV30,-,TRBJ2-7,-,CAWSVTVAYEQYF,TGTGCCTGGAGTGTAACTGTTGCCTACGAGCAGTACTTC
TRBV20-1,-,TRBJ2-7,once,CSARGGEQYF,TGCAGTGCTAGGGGAGGCGAGCAGTACTTC
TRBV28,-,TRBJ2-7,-,CASSLSGYEQYF,TGTGCCAGCAGTTTGAGCGGCTACGAGCAGTACTTC
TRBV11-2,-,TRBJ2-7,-,CASSLMRGPYEQYF,TGTGCCAGCAGCTTAATGCGGGGCCCCTACGAGCAGTACTTC
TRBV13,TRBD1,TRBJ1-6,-,CASSSDRAYNSPLHF,TGTGCCAGCAGCTCAGACAGGGCCTATAATTCACCCCTCCACTTT
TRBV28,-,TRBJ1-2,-,CASSITGPSLQGYTF,TGTGCCAGCAGTATAACAGGTCCCAGTCTTCAAGGCTACACCTTC
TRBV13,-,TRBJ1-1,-,CASRAGTKGPEAFF,TGTGCCAGCAGGGCCGGGACAAAGGGCCCTGAAGCTTTCTTT
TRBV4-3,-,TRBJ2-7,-,CASSQEGAEQYF,TGCGCCAGCAGCCAAGAAGGTGCCGAGCAGTACTTC
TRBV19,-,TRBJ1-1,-,CASSPSNVGGTEAFF,TGTGCCAGTAGTCCTTCTAACGTAGGAGGCACTGAAGCTTTCTTT
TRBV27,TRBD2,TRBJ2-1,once,CASSSGTSGANEQFF,TGTGCCAGCAGTTCAGGGACTAGCGGGGCCAATGAGCAGTTCTTC
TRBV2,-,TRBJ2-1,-,CASSDVGGYNEQFF,TGTGCCAGCAGTGATGTGGGAGGCTACAATGAGCAGTTCTTC
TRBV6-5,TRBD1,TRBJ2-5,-,CASSYSGTGQETQYF,TGTGCCAGCAGTTACTCGGGGACAGGACAAGAGACCCAGTACTTC
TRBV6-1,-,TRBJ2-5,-,CASSEVYVRESEETQYF,TGTGCCAGCAGTGAAGTCTACGTCAGGGAGAGTGAAGAGACCCAGTACTTC
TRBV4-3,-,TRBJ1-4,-,CASSQAETGHGLFF,TGCGCCAGCAGCCAAGCCGAAACAGGGCATGGACTGTTTTTT
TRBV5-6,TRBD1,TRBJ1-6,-,CASSLGIGTGESNSPLHF,TGTGCCAGCAGCTTGGGTATCGGGACAGGGGAAAGTAATTCACCCCTCCACTTT
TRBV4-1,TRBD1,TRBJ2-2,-,CASSRTGGTNTGELFF,TGCGCCAGCAGCCGGACAGGCGGAACGAACACCGGGGAGCTGTTTTTT
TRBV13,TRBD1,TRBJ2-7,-,CASSNRDRDYEQYF,TGTGCCAGCAGCAACCGGGACAGGGACTACGAGCAGTACTTC
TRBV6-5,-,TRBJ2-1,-,CASSPGQLEQFF,TGTGCCAGCAGTCCGGGTCAGCTGGAGCAGTTCTTC
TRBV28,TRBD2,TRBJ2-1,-,CASSPGLAAYNEQFF,TGTGCCAGCAGTCCAGGACTAGCGGCCTACAATGAGCAGTTCTTC
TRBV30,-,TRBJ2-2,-,CAWSTPDGPSGELFF,TGTGCCTGGAGCACCCCGGACGGTCCCTCCGGGGAGCTGTTTTTT
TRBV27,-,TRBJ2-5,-,CASSLGPGQETQYF,TGTGCCAGCAGTTTGGGCCCGGGGCAAGAGACCCAGTACTTC
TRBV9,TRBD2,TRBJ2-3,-,CASSPRAGALLRGTDTQYF,TGTGCCAGCAGCCCTCGAGCGGGAGCACTTCTTCGTGGCACAGATACGCAGTATTTT
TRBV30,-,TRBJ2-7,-,CAWRDTSYEQYF,TGTGCCTGGAGGGACACCTCCTACGAGCAGTACTTC
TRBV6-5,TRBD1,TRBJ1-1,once,CASTLTGGPEAFF,TGTGCCAGCACCTTGACAGGGGGCCCTGAAGCTTTCTTT
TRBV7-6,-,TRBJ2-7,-,CASSLVRGTYEQYF,TGTGCCAGCAGCTTAGTAAGGGGAACCTACGAGCAGTACTTC
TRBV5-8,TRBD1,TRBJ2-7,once,CASSLETGAYEQYF,TGTGCCAGCAGCTTAGAGACAGGGGCCTACGAGCAGTACTTC
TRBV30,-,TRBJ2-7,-,CAWSDGTVSSYEQYF,TGTGCCTGGAGTGACGGGACGGTGAGCTCCTACGAGCAGTACTTC
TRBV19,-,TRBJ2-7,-,CASSPGGAYEQYF,TGTGCCAGTAGTCCAGGGGGGGCGTACGAGCAGTACTTC
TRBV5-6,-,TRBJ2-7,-,CASSASGETQQYF,TGTGCCAGCAGCGCATCGGGGGAAACGCAGCAGTACTTC
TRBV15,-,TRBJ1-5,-,CATSRVNQPQHF,TGTGCCACCAGCAGGGTTAATCAGCCCCAGCATTTT
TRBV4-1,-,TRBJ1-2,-,CASSQSTDYYGYTF,TGCGCCAGCAGCCAATCGACCGACTACTATGGCTACACCTTC
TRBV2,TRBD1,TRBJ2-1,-,CASAKGQGHNEQFF,TGTGCCAGCGCGAAGGGACAGGGCCACAATGAGCAGTTCTTC
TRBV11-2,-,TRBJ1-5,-,CASSLLPSNQPQHF,TGTGCCAGCAGCTTACTTCCGAGCAATCAGCCCCAGCATTTT
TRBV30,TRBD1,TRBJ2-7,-,CAWTPGQSSYEQYF,TGTGCCTGGACGCCGGGACAGAGCTCCTACGAGCAGTACTTC
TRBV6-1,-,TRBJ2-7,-,CASRSGGSREQYF,TGTGCCAGCAGGTCAGGGGGGAGCCGCGAGCAGTACTTC
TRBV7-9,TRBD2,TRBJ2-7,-,CASSFGTSGTYEQYF,TGTGCCAGCAGCTTTGGGACTAGCGGGACCTACGAGCAGTACTTC
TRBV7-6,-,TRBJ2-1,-,CASSLPPNSRYYNEQFF,TGTGCCAGCAGCTTACCGCCGAACTCAAGGTACTACAATGAGCAGTTCTTC
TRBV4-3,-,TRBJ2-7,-,CASSQEFRTDTYEQYF,TGCGCCAGCAGCCAAGAGTTCCGGACAGATACCTACGAGCAGTACTTC
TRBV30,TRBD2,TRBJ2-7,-,CAWRDSGRVYEQYF,TGTGCCTGGAGAGATAGCGGGAGGGTTTACGAGCAGTACTTC
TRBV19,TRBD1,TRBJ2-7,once,CASSPGQGTYSYEQYF,TGTGCCAGTAGCCCGGGACAGGGGACCTACTCCTACGAGCAGTACTTC
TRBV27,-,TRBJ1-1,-,CASSLRGVWAEAFF,TGTGCCAGCAGTTTACGGGGCGTTTGGGCTGAAGCTTTCTTT
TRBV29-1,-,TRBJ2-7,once,CSVKEGSTGSYEQYF,TGCAGCGTCAAAGAGGGAAGTACGGGAAGCTACGAGCAGTACTTC
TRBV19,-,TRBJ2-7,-,CASSIRSGSSYEQYF,TGTGCCAGTAGTATTCGGTCAGGGAGCTCCTACGAGCAGTACTTC
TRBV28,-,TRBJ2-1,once,CASSPGSNEQFF,TGTGCCAGCAGTCCGGGGTCGAATGAGCAGTTCTTC
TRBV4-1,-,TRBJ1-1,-,CASSQDWGVEAFF,TGCGCCAGCAGCCAAGATTGGGGCGTTGAAGCTTTCTTT
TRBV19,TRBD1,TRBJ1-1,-,CASSPGQGVTEAFF,TGTGCCAGTAGTCCGGGACAGGGTGTAACTGAAGCTTTCTTT